The TCR beta chain under discussion was sequenced for a study of radiation and T cells in renal cell carcinoma. As to this clone: The sample carries other DNA sequences with the same CDR3.

Data came from immunoSEQ multiplex PCR; TCRdb stores just in-frame clones and leaves some out. The table shows 110,000 to 150,000 clones, with 83% occurring only once. The time point here: baseline pretreatment blood. The treatment was: 15 Gy SBRT to primary tumor, nephrectomy 4 weeks later. The receptor's source is a woman in her 50s with renal cell carcinoma. The source material was blood, sampled from a patient whose treatment included radiotherapy and nephrectomy.

CDR3 DNA: TGCGCCAGCACCACAAGGGGTACAGGAGAGTATGAAAAACTGTTTTTT. Translated: CASTTRGTGEYEKLFF. The J gene is TRBJ1-4, the V gene TRBV4-1, with D possibly TRBD1 on 5 matching bases. The germline V gene encodes CDR1 MGHRA and CDR2 YSYEKL. The V gene lost 7 bases and the J gene lost 6 bases, with 21 bases spanning the gap. This CDR3 has 16 residues.